The clone carrying this T cell receptor (beta chain) was counted at least ten times. Indicated time point: sample taken at primary tumor resection. Sequencing covered unsorted whole RNA taken from tumor, nontumor lung or frozen PBMC. Samples were obtained from some 70 donors, all untreated early-stage non-small cell lung cancer patients. This sample is drawn from a study of spatial heterogeneity in lung cancer. As for the study in general: Detected beta-chain sequences consistently exceeded alpha-chain sequences.

A unique molecular identifier was attached to every TCR cDNA molecule. TCRdb itself ran the 5' RACE reads through MiXCR, one entry per CDR3 protein. This table has about 38,000 distinct CDR3 sequences, 7.5% appearing once. The source was PBMCs, collected at surgery. This TCR derives from a male donor with early-stage non-small cell lung cancer.

This CDR3 is CASTRGRARVGMNTEAFF. The CDR3 bases are TGTGCCAGCACCCGTGGGAGAGCGCGGGTCGGGATGAACACTGAAGCTTTCTTT. J is TRBJ1-1 and V is TRBV27; no firm D call. This CDR3 has 18 residues. Deletions cut 7 bases from V and 0 bases from J, with 24 bases between. Germline V gene data show CDR1 as MNHEY and CDR2 as SMNVEV (reference sequence).